One and the same sample provided the 5 T cell receptor beta chains below, sequenced in a study of regulatory T cells in long-lasting Graves disease. Time point of the sample: newly diagnosed GD, antithyroid drugs for less than 3 months. Preparation of the TCR library used RNA extracted from PBMCs. Construction of the TCR beta libraries employed iRepertoire HTBI primers in conjunction with Arm-PCR of CDR3 regions. TCRdb re-derived calls from the multiplex PCR reads in MiXCR, one entry per CDR3 protein. The sample lists 350,000 to 550,000 distinct CDR3 sequences, roughly 15% occurring once. The data were also submitted as part of a second study, on T cells in Graves' hyperthyroidism and ophthalmopathy.

Specimen: peripheral blood mononuclear cells (PBMCs), collected at new diagnosis, from a patient treated with antithyroid drugs. These receptors all stem from a woman aged 50 to 60 with Graves disease.

The rearrangement links TRBV5-1 to TRBJ2-2; 11 nucleotides align to TRBD2. The germline CDR1 and CDR2 sequences are SGHRS and YFSETQ. Germline trimming cut 3 bases from V and 6 bases from J; bases unmatched to any gene: 4. This CDR3 comprises 15 residues. The CDR3 sequence is CASSSIAGGPGELFF. The CDR3 bases are TGCGCCAGCAGCTCTATAGCGGGAGGGCCCGGGGAGCTGTTTTTT.

Ten or more counts support this clonotype. J is TRBJ2-3 and V is TRBV11-2; 11 nucleotides agree with TRBD1. V dropped 5 bases and J dropped 5; count of bases not matched to a gene: 12. Germline V gene lookup returns CDR1 SGHAT and CDR2 FQNNGV. The length of the CDR3 is 17 residues. CDR3 protein: CASSPSTGTGGEDTQYF. Here the CDR3 DNA reads TGTGCCAGCAGCCCATCCACCGGGACAGGGGGTGAAGATACGCAGTATTTT.

This clonotype was detected a few times. The chain recombines TRBV7-3 with TRBJ2-1, with TRBD2 matching 10 bases. Germline V gives CDR1 SGHTA, CDR2 FQGTGA. The CDR3 sequence is 16 residues long. V trimming: 0 bases; J trimming: 8 bases; junction bases outside the gene matches: 7. CDR3 nucleotides: TGTGCCAGCAGCTTAACGGCTAGCGGGAGAATCGATGAGCAGTTCTTC. Translation gives CASSLTASGRIDEQFF.

This clonotype occurred a few times. This chain connects TRBV4-1 to TRBJ2-3; D unclear. Germline CDR1 MGHRA, CDR2 YSYEKL. The ends were cut back, 0 bases at V and 9 bases at J, with 13 bases in the middle. CDR3 length: 14 residues. CDR3 sequence (DNA): TGCGCCAGCAGCCAAGATGTGCTAGGTTGGACGCAGTATTTT. It yields the protein CASSQDVLGWTQYF.

V gene TRBV10-3 combines with J gene TRBJ2-2; 8 nucleotides line up with TRBD1. The trim removed 3 bases at V and 3 bases at J, leaving 6 bases unmatched. Germline V gene sequence: CDR1 ENHRY, CDR2 SYGVKD. This CDR3 spans 16 amino acids. CDR3 nucleotide sequence: TGTGCCATCAGTGAAATCGGGACAGGAGACACCGGGGAGCTGTTTTTT. It translates to CAISEIGTGDTGELFF.